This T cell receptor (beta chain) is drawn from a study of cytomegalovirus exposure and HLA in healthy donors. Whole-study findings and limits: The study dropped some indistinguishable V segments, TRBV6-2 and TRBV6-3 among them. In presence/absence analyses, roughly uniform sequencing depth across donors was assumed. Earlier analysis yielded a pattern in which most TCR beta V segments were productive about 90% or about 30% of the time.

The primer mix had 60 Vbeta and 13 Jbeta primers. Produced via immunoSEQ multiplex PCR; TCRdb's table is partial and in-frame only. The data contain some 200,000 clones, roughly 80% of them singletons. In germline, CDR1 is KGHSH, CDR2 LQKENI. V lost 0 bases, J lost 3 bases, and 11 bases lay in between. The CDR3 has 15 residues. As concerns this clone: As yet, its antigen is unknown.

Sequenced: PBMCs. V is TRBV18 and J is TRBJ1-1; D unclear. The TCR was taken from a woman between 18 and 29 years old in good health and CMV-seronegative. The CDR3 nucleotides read TGTGCCAGCTCACCACCGTGGAGTCGGGACACTGAAGCTTTCTTT. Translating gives CASSPPWSRDTEAFF.